In this sample, the clone carrying this T cell receptor (beta chain) turned up once. Other DNA sequences in the sample encode the same CDR3. Per the original data handling: Reference gene primer amplification yielded estimated nucleated cell counts. Only in-frame clones appear in the TCRdb table, and some are missing; sequencing was by immunoSEQ multiplex PCR. Clone size and V and J calls were adopted from that table, with D and trimming inferred from the DNA. The table records approximately 380,000 clones, around nine tenths of them present only once. The data were taken from a study of blood T cell repertoires in COVID-19. This CDR3 is 14 amino acids long. The J segment lost 3 bases and the V segment lost 0 bases, leaving 3 bases of the junction unmatched. CDR1 is SGHRS and CDR2 is YFSETQ in the germline V gene. Clinical history as reported by participants underpinned cohort assignment.

The sequence was collected from a woman between 18 and 29 years old who had recovered from COVID-19. V is TRBV5-1 and J is TRBJ2-7; 7 nucleotides match TRBD2. Material for sequencing was PBMCs or T cells enriched from blood (not recorded which). CDR3 sequence: CASSLAGGSYEQYF. CDR3 nucleotides: TGCGCCAGCAGCTTGGCGGGGGGTAGCTACGAGCAGTACTTC.